This T cell receptor (beta chain) came from a study of CD8 T cells in Susac syndrome. The patients who served as multiple sclerosis controls were treatment-naive and had stable or active relapsing-remitting disease that fulfilled the revised McDonald criteria. The authors reverse transcribed about 0.45 to 1 ug RNA with random hexamers. MiXCR, run by TCRdb on the immunoSEQ multiplex PCR reads, gives a single entry per CDR3 protein. The sample consists of about 180,000 distinct CDR3 sequences, around 93% of them appearing once. The sequenced sample was CD4+ T cells from PBMCs. This receptor was taken from a human donor with multiple sclerosis.

In DNA, the CDR3 is TGTGCCATCAGTGAGTCGAAGAGTTTCACCGGGGAGCTGTTTTTT. Its translation is CAISESKSFTGELFF. V is TRBV10-3 and J is TRBJ2-2; D ambiguous. The length of the CDR3 is 15 residues. Germline CDR1 ENHRY, CDR2 SYGVKD. Trimming removed 0 bases at V and 4 bases at J, with 9 bases between.